These 2 T cell receptor beta chains were all obtained from the same sample, sequenced in a study of blood T cell repertoires in COVID-19. Assay used: immunoSEQ multiplex PCR; TCRdb lists only in-frame clones, some missing. Of roughly 430,000 clones listed, approximately 88% are singletons. The sequenced sample consisted of PBMCs or T cells enriched from blood (not recorded which). The source is a woman between 40 and 55 years old with acute COVID-19.

The V call is TRBV18, the J call TRBJ2-7, with D perhaps matching TRBD1 (6 bases). Trimming left V 3 bases short and J 5 bases short, with 11 bases between. Germline loops: CDR1 KGHSH, CDR2 LQKENI. The CDR3 covers 13 residues. The CDR3 protein is CASSPNRANEQYF. CDR3 nucleotides: TGTGCCAGCTCACCTAACAGGGCGAACGAGCAGTACTTC.

The chain carries TRBV9 and TRBJ2-1, with TRBD1 identical over 7 bases. The CDR3 length is 16 residues. Germline CDR1 SGDLS, CDR2 YYNGEE. After removal of 4 bases from V and 4 bases from J, the junction contained 11 bases not matched to a gene. The DNA for the CDR3 is TGTGCCAGCAGCCCCAGCGACAGGGACCGTTACAATGAGCAGTTCTTC. This sequence encodes CASSPSDRDRYNEQFF.